The 32 T cell receptor beta chains presented below share a single source sample, sequenced in a study of blood T cell repertoires in COVID-19. The method was immunoSEQ multiplex PCR; TCRdb's version includes in-frame clones alone and lacks a portion of them. The sample contains over 200,000 clones, approximately 90% of which appear only once. Sequencing used peripheral blood. The receptors here all came from a man between 25 and 39 years old with COVID-19, enrolled during active disease.

V is TRBV2 and J is TRBJ1-6; D may be TRBD1 (5 bases). The CDR3 contains 13 residues. Germline-derived CDR1 and CDR2 are SNHLY and FYNNEI. Between the trimmed V and J ends, which lost 7 bases and 3 bases, there was a span of 7 bases. DNA for the CDR3: TGTGCCAGCACGGGGGACTATAATTCACCCCTCCACTTT. Protein: CASTGDYNSPLHF.

Concerning this clone itself: Other DNA sequences within the sample encode an identical CDR3. CDR3 region: CASSPGGSNQPQHF. The CDR3 DNA follows: TGTGCCAGCTCACCGGGGGGGAGCAATCAGCCCCAGCATTTT. The chain combines TRBV18 with TRBJ1-5, with D possibly matching TRBD1 (5 bases). The CDR3 has 14 amino acids. The V and J ends lost 3 bases and 1 base respectively, with 7 bases between them. CDR1 and CDR2 (germline): KGHSH, LQKENI.

This chain connects TRBV4-1 to TRBJ2-1; 14 bases are a match to TRBD2. The ends lost 4 bases at V and 12 bases at J; junction bases unmatched: 8. Germline CDR1 and CDR2: MGHRA and YSYEKL. This CDR3 contains 15 residues. The CDR3 is CASSLPTSGRGWQFF. The DNA of the CDR3 is TGCGCCAGCAGCCTTCCGACTAGCGGGAGGGGATGGCAGTTCTTC.

V and J are TRBV3-1 (or the pseudogene TRBV3-2) and TRBJ2-5; 7 bases line up with TRBD1. Germline loops: CDR1 LGHDT, CDR2 YNNKEL (reference sequence). V gave up 3 bases and J gave up 5 bases; unmatched junction bases: 3. The CDR3 sequence is 13 residues long. In DNA, the CDR3 is TGTGCCAGCAGCCAGGGGACAGTGGAGACCCAGTACTTC. It codes for CASSQGTVETQYF.

The chain has TRBV11-2 and TRBJ1-3; D remains ambiguous. This CDR3 comprises 15 residues. CDR1 and CDR2 (germline): SGHAT, FQNNGV. V lost 3 bases, J lost 0 bases, and 9 bases lay in between. This CDR3 reads CASSFGVASGNTIYF. In DNA form, the CDR3 reads TGTGCCAGCAGCTTTGGAGTGGCCTCTGGAAACACCATATATTTT.

This sequence joins TRBV11-2 and TRBJ1-6; 12 bases match TRBD1. This CDR3 has 16 residues. The V gene's germline CDR1 is SGHAT and CDR2 FQNNGV. J was trimmed by 8 bases and V by 1 base; bases with no gene match: 3. The CDR3 protein is CASSLAGTGGYSPLHF. CDR3 sequence (DNA): TGTGCCAGCAGCTTAGCCGGGACAGGGGGCTATTCACCCCTCCACTTT.

The chain is built from TRBV27 and TRBJ1-2; D remains ambiguous. Trimming removed 8 bases at V and 1 base at J, with 14 bases between. This CDR3 comprises 14 residues. The germline V gene has CDR1 MNHEY and CDR2 SMNVEV (reference sequence). The CDR3 bases are TGTGCCAGCCCGGGGAAGTCCTATAACTATGGCTACACCTTC. It codes for CASPGKSYNYGYTF.

V and J are TRBV30 and TRBJ1-5; 8 nucleotides match TRBD1. The CDR3 is 14 amino acids. Germline V gene lookup returns CDR1 GTSNPN and CDR2 SVGIG (reference sequence). V dropped 5 bases and J dropped 9; count of bases not matched to a gene: 12. CDR3 residues: CAWGSGQGRRPQHF. CDR3 sequence (DNA): TGTGCCTGGGGCTCCGGACAGGGAAGACGGCCCCAGCATTTT.

The rearrangement uses TRBV3-1 (or the pseudogene TRBV3-2) and TRBJ1-2; tentative D call: TRBD1 (6 bases). The CDR3 spans 15 residues. With 2 bases removed from V and 8 bases from J, the gap between germline ends came to 18 bases. The germline V gene encodes CDR1 LGHDT and CDR2 YNNKEL (reference sequence). Here the CDR3 DNA reads TGTGCCAGCAGCCAAACGGGGGGCAGGGTGAAGGGCTACACCTTC. Translation: CASSQTGGRVKGYTF.

V gene TRBV27 combines with J gene TRBJ2-2; D gene uncertain. V was trimmed by 8 bases and J by 3 bases, leaving 16 bases between them. This CDR3 has 15 residues. The V gene's germline CDR1 is MNHEY and CDR2 SMNVEV (reference sequence). Here the CDR3 reads CASRRWNGYTGELFF. CDR3 DNA: TGTGCCAGCCGGCGATGGAACGGGTACACCGGGGAGCTGTTTTTT.

This rearrangement joins TRBV13 to TRBJ2-1; 12 nucleotides align to TRBD2. Losses at the gene ends were 4 bases for V and 4 bases for J; bases not matched to a gene: 8. The CDR3 is 17 residues long. Germline V gives CDR1 PRHDT, CDR2 FYEKMQ (reference sequence). CDR3 DNA sequence: TGTGCCAGCAGCTCCCCCTGGACTAGCGGGGAATACAATGAGCAGTTCTTC. This sequence encodes CASSSPWTSGEYNEQFF. The full variable domain, in which reference TRBV13 and TRBJ2-1 provide the parts outside the CDR3, is AAGVIQSPRHLIKEKRETATLKCYPIPRHDTVYWYQQGPGQDPQFLISFYEKMQSDKGSIPDRFSAQQFSDYHSELNMSSLELGDSALYFCASSSPWTSGEYNEQFFGPGTRLTVL.

This clone showed up just once. The J gene is TRBJ2-7, the V gene TRBV7-9; possible D gene TRBD2, 6 bases. CDR1 is SEHNR, CDR2 FQNEAQ, per germline (reference sequence). This CDR3 has 15 residues. V lost 0 bases and J lost 2, with 11 bases in between. CDR3 protein: CASSLAGGATYEQYF. The CDR3 nucleotides read TGTGCCAGCAGCTTAGCAGGCGGGGCTACCTACGAGCAGTACTTC.

V and J are TRBV2 and TRBJ1-2; the match to TRBD1 covers 7 bases. The CDR3 is 15 residues long. After removal of 6 bases from V and 2 bases from J, the junction contained 9 bases not matched to a gene. The germline gives CDR1 SNHLY, CDR2 FYNNEI. The CDR3 loop is CASRKTGTENYGYTF. The CDR3 DNA reads TGTGCCAGCAGGAAAACCGGGACAGAAAACTATGGCTACACCTTC.

The chain has TRBV7-2 and TRBJ2-7; D gene unclear. CDR1 is SGHTA, CDR2 FQGNSA, per germline. V was cut by 3 bases and J by 4 bases, with 4 bases left in between. The CDR3 is 11 amino acids. CDR3 coding DNA: TGTGCCAGCAGCTTTTCATACGAGCAGTACTTC. It specifies CASSFSYEQYF.

Remarks on this clone: Within the sample, other DNA sequences also encode this same CDR3. The V and J genes are TRBV28 and TRBJ2-1, with a tentative D call TRBD2 (6 bases). This CDR3 comprises 14 residues. The ends were cut back, 2 bases at V and 2 bases at J, with 7 bases in the middle. Germline V gives CDR1 MDHEN, CDR2 SYDVKM. The CDR3 protein is CASSLGGTYNEQFF. In DNA form, the CDR3 reads TGTGCCAGCAGTTTAGGGGGGACCTACAATGAGCAGTTCTTC.

The chain employs TRBV7-9 and TRBJ2-7, with 11 positions matching TRBD1. CDR1 is SEHNR and CDR2 is FQNEAQ in the germline V gene (reference sequence). CDR3 length: 15 amino acids. V shed 4 bases and J 4 bases; nucleotides not matched to a gene: 6. The CDR3 loop is CASSSAWDRGYEQYF. The CDR3 DNA sequence: TGTGCCAGCAGCTCGGCCTGGGACAGGGGGTACGAGCAGTACTTC.

The count of this clone is one. The chain employs TRBV6-5 and TRBJ2-2; 12 bases line up with TRBD2. This CDR3 is 14 amino acids long. The germline V gene has CDR1 MNHEY and CDR2 SVGAGI. The V and J ends lost 11 bases and 7 bases, in that order; junction bases with no gene match: 8. The CDR3 DNA is TGTGCCGGAAGACTAGCGGGAGCGGGCGGGGAGCTGTTTTTT. Translating it yields CAGRLAGAGGELFF.

The chain joins TRBV4-3 to TRBJ1-1; TRBD1 might be the D (6 bases). V was pared by 2 bases and J by 11 bases, with 15 bases between. Germline V lookup: CDR1 LGHNA, CDR2 YSLEER. The CDR3 runs 13 residues. CDR3 bases: TGCGCCAGCAGCCAAAATACAGGGTTGATGGCTTTCTTT. As protein: CASSQNTGLMAFF.

Only one count was recorded for this clone. The CDR3 DNA reads as TGCGCCAGCAGTACCACAACAGGGGGCGGATATGGCTACACCTTC. It is translated as CASSTTTGGGYGYTF. The chain joins TRBV5-1 to TRBJ1-2; 9 nucleotides line up with TRBD1. After removal of 5 bases from V and 5 bases from J, the junction contained 10 bases not matched to a gene. Germline CDR1 and CDR2: SGHRS and YFSETQ. This CDR3 is 15 amino acids long.

The genes are TRBV5-6 and TRBJ1-1; 9 bases are shared with TRBD1. The CDR3 has 15 amino acids. The V segment lost 4 bases and the J segment 10 bases; nucleotides outside the gene matches: 14. Germline assignment: CDR1 SGHDT and CDR2 YYEEEE. The CDR3, as DNA: TGTGCCAGCAGCACCGGCGACAGGGGGGCCTTTGGAGCTTTCTTT. As protein: CASSTGDRGAFGAFF. The variable domain in full, completed from reference TRBV5-6 and TRBJ1-1, reads DAGVTQSPTHLIKTRGQQVTLRCSPKSGHDTVSWYQQALGQGPQFIFQYYEEEERQRGNFPDRFSGHQFPNYSSELNVNALLLGDSALYLCASSTGDRGAFGAFFGQGTRLTVV.

The chain uses TRBV5-1 and TRBJ2-1, with D possibly TRBD1 on 6 matching bases. V lost 0 bases and J lost 7, with 11 bases in between. CDR3 length: 14 amino acids. CDR1 and CDR2 (germline): SGHRS, YFSETQ. The CDR3, as DNA: TGCGCCAGCAGCTTGGACAGGGAAGGTAATGAGCAGTTCTTC. This encodes CASSLDREGNEQFF.

The chain has TRBV7-3 and TRBJ2-1; 8 bases line up with TRBD2. J gave up 7 bases and V 5 bases, and 10 bases lay outside the gene matches. This CDR3 comprises 15 residues. Germline V CDR1 and CDR2: SGHTA, FQGTGA. The CDR3 DNA reads TGTGCCAGCAGCCCCGGGGGGGCTAGGGGTAATGAGCAGTTCTTC. Protein product: CASSPGGARGNEQFF.

In nucleotides, the CDR3 is TGTGCCAGCAGCCGACAGTCGAACACCGGGGAGCTGTTTTTT. Its protein is CASSRQSNTGELFF. The V gene is TRBV3-1 (or the pseudogene TRBV3-2), the J gene TRBJ2-2, with D perhaps TRBD1 (5 bases). This CDR3 is 14 amino acids long. V lost 4 bases to trimming and J lost 0 bases, with 6 bases between them. Germline CDR1 reads LGHDT; CDR2 reads YNNKEL (reference sequence).

The J gene is TRBJ2-1, the V gene TRBV19; 7 nucleotides align to TRBD1. Germline V gene sequence: CDR1 LNHDA, CDR2 SQIVND (reference sequence). V shed 10 bases and J 6 bases; nucleotides not matched to a gene: 6. The CDR3 loop spans 12 amino acids. The CDR3 loop reads CATETGINEQFF. The CDR3 region has the DNA TGTGCCACCGAGACAGGGATCAATGAGCAGTTCTTC.

This clone was counted only a few times. This chain uses TRBV7-2 with TRBJ2-2, with D tentatively TRBD1 (5 bases). Looked up from germline, CDR1 is SGHTA and CDR2 is FQGNSA. V dropped 2 bases and J dropped 0 bases, with 7 bases sitting between them. The CDR3 totals 15 residues. The CDR3 DNA is TGTGCCAGCAGCTTATCAGGGTCGAACACCGGGGAGCTGTTTTTT. It is translated as CASSLSGSNTGELFF.

The chain uses TRBV12-5 and TRBJ2-1; TRBD1 matches at 8 bases. The ends lost 6 bases at V and 5 bases at J; junction bases unmatched: 6. Germline V gene sequence: CDR1 LGHNT, CDR2 FRNRAP. This CDR3 spans 14 amino acids. The DNA for the CDR3 is TGTGCTAGTGGCCCCGGACAGGGACACAATGAGCAGTTCTTC. Protein product: CASGPGQGHNEQFF.

V gene TRBV4-1 combines with J gene TRBJ2-1, with 7 bases fitting TRBD1. The V gene end was trimmed by 1 base and the J gene end by 9 bases; junction bases not matched to a gene: 9. Germline V gene sequence: CDR1 MGHRA, CDR2 YSYEKL. CDR3 length: 15 amino acids. DNA for the CDR3: TGCGCCAGCAGCCAAGTGGAGACAGGGTTTGGTGAGCAGTTCTTC. Protein sequence: CASSQVETGFGEQFF.

The genes are TRBV18 and TRBJ2-1; 8 bases map to TRBD2. Germline loops: CDR1 KGHSH, CDR2 LQKENI. After removal of 3 bases from V and 0 bases from J, the junction contained 13 bases not matched to a gene. There are 19 residues in the CDR3. The CDR3 DNA reads as TGTGCCAGCTCACCCATCATTTTTACAGGGACTAGCTCCTACAATGAGCAGTTCTTC. Amino acids: CASSPIIFTGTSSYNEQFF.

V is TRBV27 and J is TRBJ2-3; D uncertain. CDR1 MNHEY and CDR2 SMNVEV come from the germline V gene (reference sequence). V lost 1 base and J 3 bases, leaving 5 bases between the germline ends. The CDR3 has 13 residues. CDR3 in amino acids: CASSLFSTDTQYF. The CDR3 region has the DNA TGTGCCAGCAGTTTATTTTCGACAGATACGCAGTATTTT.

The J gene is TRBJ2-3, the V gene TRBV4-3; 7 bases are a match to TRBD2. The germline CDR1 and CDR2 sequences are LGHNA and YSLEER. The CDR3 extends over 18 amino acids. V trimming: 0 bases; J trimming: 3 bases; junction bases outside the gene matches: 12. CDR3 coding DNA: TGCGCCAGCAGCCAAGATCCGGCGGGAGAGGGTGGGACAGATACGCAGTATTTT. It translates to CASSQDPAGEGGTDTQYF.

This chain uses TRBV5-1 with TRBJ2-1; D might be TRBD2 (6 bases). The CDR3 runs 13 residues. The V gene's germline CDR1 is SGHRS and CDR2 YFSETQ. Trimming removed 4 bases at V and 7 bases at J, with 12 bases between. CDR3 DNA sequence: TGCGCCAGCAGCCCTATGGCGGGGAATGAGCAGTTCTTC. It encodes CASSPMAGNEQFF.

This sequence joins TRBV7-2 and TRBJ2-1; 12 bases are shared with TRBD2. V gave up 5 bases and J gave up 0 bases; unmatched junction bases: 5. The germline V gene encodes CDR1 SGHTA and CDR2 FQGNSA. This CDR3 spans 17 amino acids. The CDR3 DNA reads TGTGCCAGCAGCAGGACTAGCGGGATGAGCTCCTACAATGAGCAGTTCTTC. It translates to CASSRTSGMSSYNEQFF.